The 13 T cell receptor beta chains below all came from one sample that was sequenced in a study of PD-L1 blockade in urothelial cancer (dated by TCRdb to about 2017). Library preparation was by the immunoSEQ multiplex PCR assay. Drawn from immuneACCESS, this table holds only the in-frame rearrangements with V and J called that TCRdb kept. Clones are partly lost; checked studies trace under half to an unresolved V gene and leave the rest unexplained. This sample holds more than 55,000 clones; 86% were observed only once. The ten top clones hold roughly 2.9% of the sample. Specimen: PBMCs, collected around atezolizumab (anti-PD-L1) treatment. The receptors come from a man aged 50-60 years with urothelial cancer.

The chain couples TRBV28 to TRBJ2-1; D may be TRBD2 (5 bases). The CDR3 covers 13 residues. Per germline, CDR1 MDHEN and CDR2 SYDVKM. Trimming removed 5 bases at V and 7 bases at J, with 12 bases between. The CDR3 coding sequence is TGTGCCAGCAGTCATCCGGGGAGAAATGAGCAGTTCTTC. This codes for CASSHPGRNEQFF.

The J gene is TRBJ2-5, the V gene TRBV5-1, with TRBD2 matching 8 bases. J was trimmed by 7 bases and V by 2 bases; bases with no gene match: 4. Germline V gene sequence: CDR1 SGHRS, CDR2 YFSETQ. CDR3 length equals 13 residues. CDR3 coding DNA: TGCGCCAGCAGCTTCGACGGGGGGGGGACCCAGTACTTC. It yields the protein CASSFDGGGTQYF.

The chain employs TRBV30 and TRBJ1-2; D is unresolved. The V end was cut by 5 bases, the J end by 1 base, with 8 bases between. The CDR3 is 12 amino acids. Germline V gene data show CDR1 as GTSNPN and CDR2 as SVGIG (reference sequence). This CDR3 reads CAWGRSNYGYTF. The CDR3 coding sequence is TGTGCCTGGGGGCGCAGTAACTATGGCTACACCTTC.

The V gene is TRBV9, the J gene TRBJ2-6; a possible D gene is TRBD1 (6 bases). In germline, CDR1 is SGDLS, CDR2 YYNGEE. There are 15 residues in the CDR3. Trimming cost V 4 bases and J 0 bases, with 8 bases left between them. CDR3 in amino acids: CASSPTGSGANVLTF. DNA of the CDR3: TGTGCCAGCAGCCCGACAGGCTCTGGGGCCAACGTCCTGACTTTC.

This chain connects TRBV25-1 to TRBJ1-4, with 9 bases aligning to TRBD1. Trimming cost V 4 bases and J 4 bases; bases outside gene matches: 10. This CDR3 spans 17 amino acids. Germline CDR1 MGHDK, CDR2 SYGVNS. The CDR3 protein is CASSVGTGTLINEKLFF. CDR3 coding DNA: TGTGCCAGCAGTGTGGGGACAGGGACGTTGATTAATGAAAAACTGTTTTTT.

CDR3 in DNA: TGTGCCAGCAGGGCCGACAGTCCTAAACCCCTCCACTTT. Translated: CASRADSPKPLHF. This chain links TRBV2 with TRBJ1-6, with a tentative D call TRBD1 (5 bases). Germline V gene lookup returns CDR1 SNHLY and CDR2 FYNNEI. V was clipped by 6 bases and J by 12 bases, with 15 bases between them. This CDR3 has 13 residues.

The chain employs TRBV9 and TRBJ1-1, with 9 bases fitting TRBD1. The ends lost 4 bases at V and 5 bases at J; junction bases unmatched: 15. The CDR3 contains 17 residues. CDR1 SGDLS and CDR2 YYNGEE come from the germline V gene. Here the CDR3 reads CASSPRDRVNLETEAFF. The CDR3 nucleotides read TGTGCCAGCAGCCCCCGGGACAGGGTAAACCTGGAAACTGAAGCTTTCTTT.

The rearrangement uses TRBV5-1 and TRBJ1-2, with a tentative D call TRBD1 (6 bases). The CDR3 runs 14 residues. V was trimmed by 2 bases and J by 0 bases, leaving 8 bases between them. Germline V gene sequence: CDR1 SGHRS, CDR2 YFSETQ. The CDR3: CASSLTGTNYGYTF. In nucleotides, the CDR3 is TGCGCCAGCAGCTTAACAGGGACTAACTATGGCTACACCTTC.

The chain is built from TRBV10-3 and TRBJ2-7; TRBD2 matches at 7 bases. This CDR3 spans 13 amino acids. J gave up 6 bases and V 3 bases, and 5 bases lay outside the gene matches. Germline V gives CDR1 ENHRY, CDR2 SYGVKD. DNA of the CDR3: TGTGCCATCAGTGACCGGACTAGGGGCGAGCAGTACTTC. It is translated as CAISDRTRGEQYF.

The chain recombines TRBV30 with TRBJ1-1; D is undetermined. CDR3 length: 13 residues. The V end lost 5 bases, the J end lost 5 bases, and 15 bases lay between the germline ends. Looked up from germline, CDR1 is GTSNPN and CDR2 is SVGIG (reference sequence). This chain's CDR3 is CAWGGQDVTEAFF. The CDR3 region has the DNA TGTGCCTGGGGAGGGCAGGACGTAACTGAAGCTTTCTTT. Complete variable domain (other parts from reference TRBV30 and TRBJ1-1): SQTIHQWPATLVQPVGSPLSLECTVEGTSNPNLYWYRQAAGRGLQLLFYSVGIGQISSEVPQNLSASRPQDRQFILSSKKLLLSDSGFYLCAWGGQDVTEAFFGQGTRLTVV.

V usage is TRBV11-2 and J usage is TRBJ1-1; possibly TRBD1 for D (5 bases). The CDR3 contains 14 residues. Between the trimmed V and J ends, which lost 1 base and 11 bases, there was a span of 17 bases. Germline V gene lookup returns CDR1 SGHAT and CDR2 FQNNGV. The CDR3 is CASSLVFLGGDAFF. The DNA of the CDR3 is TGTGCCAGCAGCTTAGTGTTTTTGGGGGGAGACGCTTTCTTT.

The chain links TRBV5-1 to TRBJ2-3; the match to TRBD1 covers 9 bases. V gave up 5 bases and J gave up 3 bases; unmatched junction bases: 4. Per the germline V gene, CDR1 is SGHRS and CDR2 is YFSETQ. The CDR3 has 14 residues. CDR3 DNA sequence: TGCGCCAGCAGGGACGGGACAGGGACAGATACGCAGTATTTT. Translation: CASRDGTGTDTQYF. The complete variable domain, with remaining parts taken from reference TRBV5-1 and TRBJ2-3, reads KAGVTQTPRYLIKTRGQQVTLSCSPISGHRSVSWYQQTPGQGLQFLFEYFSETQRNKGNFPGRFSGRQFSNSRSEMNVSTLELGDSALYLCASRDGTGTDTQYFGPGTRLTVL.

CDR3 in amino acids: CASSYETGALNQPQHF. As DNA, the CDR3 is TGTGCCAGCAGCTACGAGACAGGGGCCCTTAATCAGCCCCAGCATTTT. This chain connects TRBV5-8 to TRBJ1-5; 8 bases align to TRBD1. Trimming at V came to 3 bases and at J to 4 bases, leaving 9 bases not matched to a gene. CDR1 is SGHTS, CDR2 YDEGEE, per germline. The CDR3 totals 16 residues.